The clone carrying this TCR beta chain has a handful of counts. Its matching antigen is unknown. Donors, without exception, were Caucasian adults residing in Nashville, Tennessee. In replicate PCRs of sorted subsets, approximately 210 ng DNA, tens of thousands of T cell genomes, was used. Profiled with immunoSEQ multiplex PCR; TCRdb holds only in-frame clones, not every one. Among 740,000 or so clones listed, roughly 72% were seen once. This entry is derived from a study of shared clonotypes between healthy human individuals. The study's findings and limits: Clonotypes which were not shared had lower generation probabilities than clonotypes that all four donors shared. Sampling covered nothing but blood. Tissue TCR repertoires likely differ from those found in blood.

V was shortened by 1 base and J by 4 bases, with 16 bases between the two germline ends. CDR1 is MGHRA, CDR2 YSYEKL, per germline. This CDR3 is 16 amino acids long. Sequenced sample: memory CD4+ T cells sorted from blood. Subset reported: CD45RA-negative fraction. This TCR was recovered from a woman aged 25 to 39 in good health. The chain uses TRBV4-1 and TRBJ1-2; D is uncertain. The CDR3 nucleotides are TGCGCCAGCAGCCAAGCCCCCTCCGGGGTTGGCTATGGCTACACCTTC. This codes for CASSQAPSGVGYGYTF.